This T cell receptor (beta chain) was found in a study of shared clonotypes between healthy human individuals. As to this clone: Its specificity is unknown.

General observations from the study: Expectations were that clonotype sharing among donors would be affected by sequencing depth.

The germline CDR1 and CDR2 sequences are SGHNT and YYREEE (reference sequence). With V trimmed by 6 bases and J by 8 bases, 11 bases remained unmatched. This CDR3 is 15 amino acids long. The table came from immunoSEQ multiplex PCR; TCRdb's copy has only in-frame clones and leaves some out. The data show over a million clones, approximately 97% seen once. This rearrangement joins TRBV5-4 to TRBJ1-4; 9 bases match TRBD1. The sequenced sample was naive CD4+ T cells sorted from blood. As for subset: CD45RA+ positively selected. The TCR comes from a man in his thirties or forties in good health. The DNA for the CDR3 is TGTGCCAGCAAGCTTCCCGGGACAGGGAACGAAAAACTGTTTTTT. It specifies CASKLPGTGNEKLFF.